Presented here are 22 T cell receptor beta chains from one specimen sequenced in a study of T cells in localized non-small cell lung cancer. Clones were sequenced by immunoSEQ multiplex PCR, and TCRdb holds only the in-frame ones, with some missing. Among roughly 25,000 clones, over 75% were seen once, and the ten largest hold over 5%. Sequencing used PBMCs, obtained before any cancer treatment. Receptor source: a man aged 35 to 70 with stage II lung adenocarcinoma.

The CDR3 region is CASSPGTSGFQTQYF. In nucleotides, the CDR3 is TGTGCCAGCAGCCCCGGGACTAGCGGTTTTCAGACCCAGTACTTC. This chain joins TRBV5-6 and TRBJ2-5; 11 bases are a match to TRBD2. In germline, CDR1 is SGHDT, CDR2 YYEEEE. The CDR3 loop spans 15 amino acids. The junction had 8 bases not matched to a gene; V was cut back by 4 bases and J by 6 bases.

The chain recombines TRBV11-2 with TRBJ2-1, with D perhaps TRBD2 (7 bases). The CDR3 covers 12 residues. Germline-derived CDR1 and CDR2 are SGHAT and FQNNGV. The V end was cut by 6 bases, the J end by 10 bases, with 13 bases between. The CDR3 sequence is CASRDSGTEQFF. The CDR3, as DNA: TGTGCCAGCAGGGACAGCGGGACAGAGCAGTTCTTC.

The V call is TRBV29-1, the J call TRBJ1-1; D unclear. Trimming left V 2 bases short and J 1 base short, with 11 bases between. The CDR3 has 14 residues. Germline assignment: CDR1 SQVTM and CDR2 ANQGSEA. CDR3 sequence reads: CSVEPASRNTEAFF. CDR3 bases: TGCAGCGTTGAACCGGCGTCTAGGAACACTGAAGCTTTCTTT.

The chain carries TRBV4-2 and TRBJ1-5, with D hard to call. The CDR3 is made up of 14 amino acids. Germline-derived CDR1 and CDR2 are LGHNA and YNFKEQ. The ends were cut back, 1 base at V and 0 bases at J, with 4 bases in the middle. The CDR3 DNA is TGTGCCAGCAGCCAAGGCAGTAGCAATCAGCCCCAGCATTTT. It yields the protein CASSQGSSNQPQHF.

The chain carries TRBV5-8 and TRBJ2-1; 12 positions agree with TRBD2. Germline V gives CDR1 SGHTS, CDR2 YDEGEE. V was clipped by 2 bases and J by 9 bases; unmatched bases: 6. This CDR3 is built from 15 residues. In DNA form, the CDR3 reads TGTGCCAGCAGCTTTCTAGCGGGGGGGCCTAGTGAGCAGTTCTTC. As protein: CASSFLAGGPSEQFF. Full variable domain (outside the CDR3, taken from reference TRBV5-8 and TRBJ2-1): EAGVTQSPTHLIKTRGQQATLRCSPISGHTSVYWYQQALGLGLQFLLWYDEGEERNRGNFPPRFSGRQFPNYSSELNVNALELEDSALYLCASSFLAGGPSEQFFGPGTRLTVL.

The chain uses TRBV6-1 and TRBJ2-1, with a tentative D call TRBD1 (6 bases). CDR1 and CDR2 (germline): MNHNS, SASEGT. The CDR3 loop spans 15 amino acids. Trimming removed 5 bases from V and 4 bases from J, with 15 bases in between. CDR3 DNA sequence: TGTGCCAGCAGTACAGGGCTCTTGAATTACAATGAGCAGTTCTTC. Residues: CASSTGLLNYNEQFF.

This chain uses TRBV5-6 with TRBJ2-7, with D hard to call. The germline V gene encodes CDR1 SGHDT and CDR2 YYEEEE. This CDR3 is 13 amino acids long. Trimming stripped 4 bases from V and 2 bases from J, with 10 bases between. CDR3 region: CASSQPTAYEQYF. The CDR3 DNA follows: TGTGCCAGCAGCCAGCCAACCGCCTACGAGCAGTACTTC. Looking up the rest from reference TRBV5-6 and TRBJ2-7 gives the full variable domain: DAGVTQSPTHLIKTRGQQVTLRCSPKSGHDTVSWYQQALGQGPQFIFQYYEEEERQRGNFPDRFSGHQFPNYSSELNVNALLLGDSALYLCASSQPTAYEQYFGPGTRLTVT.

The J gene is TRBJ2-7, the V gene TRBV19, with a possible D match to TRBD2 (5 bases). This CDR3 contains 12 residues. Germline CDR1 LNHDA, CDR2 SQIVND (reference sequence). V was pared by 4 bases and J by 6 bases, with 10 bases between. Written as DNA, the CDR3 is TGTGCCAGTAGTACCAGAGGAGGCGAGCAGTACTTC. Its protein is CASSTRGGEQYF.

This rearrangement joins TRBV9 to TRBJ2-3; 7 bases line up with TRBD1. Trimming at V came to 0 bases and at J to 0 bases, leaving 19 bases not matched to a gene. CDR3 length equals 21 residues. Per the germline V gene, CDR1 is SGDLS and CDR2 is YYNGEE. The CDR3 DNA sequence: TGTGCCAGCAGCGTAGGTCTGAGGGGTTTGACAGGGATGACTAGCACAGATACGCAGTATTTT. The encoded protein is CASSVGLRGLTGMTSTDTQYF.

V and J are TRBV7-3 and TRBJ1-1; D not resolved. The length of the CDR3 is 17 residues. Per germline, CDR1 SGHTA and CDR2 FQGTGA. The ends were cut back, 5 bases at V and 2 bases at J, with 21 bases in the middle. CDR3 residues: CASSPQPRWESNTEAFF. CDR3 DNA: TGTGCCAGCAGCCCACAACCGAGGTGGGAAAGTAACACTGAAGCTTTCTTT.

The J gene is TRBJ2-7, the V gene TRBV4-2; TRBD1 might be the D (5 bases). The V end lost 1 base, the J end lost 1 base, and 8 bases lay between the germline ends. The CDR3 runs 14 residues. Germline V gene lookup returns CDR1 LGHNA and CDR2 YNFKEQ. CDR3 in amino acids: CASSQGRTSYEQYF. The CDR3 DNA follows: TGTGCCAGCAGCCAAGGAAGGACATCCTACGAGCAGTACTTC.

This clone occurred once. This chain uses TRBV6-5 with TRBJ2-7, with D maybe TRBD1 (5 bases). The length of the CDR3 is 14 residues. In germline, CDR1 is MNHEY, CDR2 SVGAGI. Trimming took off 5 bases at V and 3 bases at J, with 14 bases between the two ends. The CDR3, as DNA: TGTGCCAGCAGTGGACACAGTCTTTACTACGAGCAGTACTTC. Amino acid sequence: CASSGHSLYYEQYF.

The gene calls are TRBV18 and TRBJ2-7; D unresolved. V was shortened by 3 bases and J by 2 bases, with 8 bases between the two germline ends. CDR1 KGHSH and CDR2 LQKENI come from the germline V gene. The CDR3 length is 13 residues. The CDR3 DNA is TGTGCCAGCTCACCCCTACCGACCTACGAGCAGTACTTC. It translates to CASSPLPTYEQYF.

The gene calls are TRBV21-1 and TRBJ1-1. TRBV21-1 is an annotated pseudogene. This CDR3 contains 17 residues. CDR3 loop: CASSNRNNSQRNTEAFF. CDR3 sequence (DNA): TGTGCCAGCAGCAACCGGAACAACTCCCAACGGAACACTGAAGCTTTCTTT.

This clone is a singleton in its sample. This chain connects TRBV18 to TRBJ2-1, with D possibly being TRBD1 (6 bases). With 3 bases removed from V and 4 bases from J, the gap between germline ends came to 13 bases. This CDR3 has 15 residues. The V gene's germline CDR1 is KGHSH and CDR2 LQKENI. The CDR3 DNA sequence: TGTGCCAGCTCACCCATCCGGGACACATACAATGAGCAGTTCTTC. As protein: CASSPIRDTYNEQFF.

The rearrangement uses TRBV11-2 and TRBJ2-7, with 7 nucleotides matching TRBD2. Germline values: CDR1 SGHAT, CDR2 FQNNGV. The CDR3 runs to 15 residues. J lost 2 bases, V lost 1 base, and 5 bases had no gene match. The CDR3 bases are TGTGCCAGCAGCTTAGTCGGGGGGTACACCTACGAGCAGTACTTC. It encodes CASSLVGGYTYEQYF.

This chain joins TRBV30 and TRBJ1-1; D is undetermined. This CDR3 has 13 amino acids. V was shortened by 2 bases and J by 1 base, with 8 bases between the two germline ends. Germline V gene data show CDR1 as GTSNPN and CDR2 as SVGIG (reference sequence). CDR3: CAWSQAANTEAFF. In nucleotides, the CDR3 is TGTGCCTGGAGTCAGGCAGCGAACACTGAAGCTTTCTTT.

The genes are TRBV5-1 and TRBJ2-3; 8 bases fit TRBD1. The V segment lost 0 bases and the J segment 3 bases; nucleotides outside the gene matches: 3. CDR1 SGHRS and CDR2 YFSETQ come from the germline V gene. The CDR3 length is 15 residues. The CDR3 loop reads CASSLVQGATDTQYF. The CDR3 DNA reads as TGCGCCAGCAGCTTGGTTCAGGGGGCAACAGATACGCAGTATTTT.

The chain has TRBV5-6 and TRBJ1-5; maybe TRBD1 (6 bases). Per the germline V gene, CDR1 is SGHDT and CDR2 is YYEEEE. Between the trimmed V and J ends, which lost 6 bases and 5 bases, there was a span of 21 bases. The CDR3 has 16 amino acids. CDR3 in DNA: TGTGCCAGCACCTCACTCGTGGGGGGGGGCTATCAGCCCCAGCATTTT. Amino acid sequence: CASTSLVGGGYQPQHF.

The chain employs TRBV11-3 and TRBJ2-5, with D possibly matching TRBD2 (6 bases). The CDR3 runs to 13 residues. CDR1 is SGHNT, CDR2 YENEEA, per germline. Trimming stripped 8 bases from V and 2 bases from J, with 12 bases between. CDR3 amino acids: CASREHKQETQYF. Written as DNA, the CDR3 is TGTGCCAGCCGGGAGCATAAACAAGAGACCCAGTACTTC.

The CDR3 sequence is CASVQQTEAFF. In DNA, the CDR3 is TGTGCCAGCGTACAGCAAACTGAAGCTTTCTTT. The chain employs TRBV6-1 and TRBJ1-1; no clear D. The CDR3 is 11 residues long. CDR1 and CDR2 from the germline V gene are MNHNS and SASEGT. V was shortened by 8 bases and J by 5 bases, with 9 bases between the two germline ends.

This chain connects TRBV9 to TRBJ2-1; 7 positions match TRBD1. V shed 4 bases and J 5 bases; nucleotides not matched to a gene: 3. CDR3 size: 13 residues. Germline CDR1 and CDR2: SGDLS and YYNGEE. The CDR3 loop reads CASSTGTDNEQFF. The CDR3 DNA is TGTGCCAGCAGCACCGGGACAGACAATGAGCAGTTCTTC.